This T cell receptor beta chain was captured in a study of shared clonotypes between healthy human individuals. Notes on the study in general: What limited the represented genetic and exposure-history diversity was the small number of donors. The authors expected sequencing depth to affect clonotype sharing among donors.

Clones were read by immunoSEQ multiplex PCR, and TCRdb kept only the in-frame ones, dropping some. This table has hundreds of thousands of clones, approximately 96% appearing once. Naive CD8 isolation took CD45RO-negative cells positively selected for CCR7 and excluded terminally differentiated effector memory CD45RA+ cells. To note about this clone: Its specificity is unknown.

The CDR3 contains 16 residues. Germline V gene sequence: CDR1 SGHDT, CDR2 YYEEEE. V lost 0 bases to trimming and J lost 2 bases; unmatched junction nucleotides: 4. This TCR was recovered from a woman aged 25-40 years in good health. The specimen was naive CD8+ T cells sorted from blood. The J gene is TRBJ2-3, the V gene TRBV5-6, with 9 bases fitting TRBD2. CDR3 DNA: TGTGCCAGCAGCTTGGTATTAGCGGGAGCCACAGATACGCAGTATTTT. This sequence encodes CASSLVLAGATDTQYF. Full variable domain (remainder filled in from reference TRBV5-6 and TRBJ2-3): DAGVTQSPTHLIKTRGQQVTLRCSPKSGHDTVSWYQQALGQGPQFIFQYYEEEERQRGNFPDRFSGHQFPNYSSELNVNALLLGDSALYLCASSLVLAGATDTQYFGPGTRLTVL.